This paragraph covers one TCR beta chain sequence. Its recognized antigen is unknown. No quality values exist for individual bases; no much larger clone is one base distant. The sample's time point, from its label and the paper: about 28 days (+/-7) after the second vaccine dose. The sample's treatment or condition label, in plain terms: meningococcal conjugate vaccine given as trial control. Vaccinee samples were obtained from the UK trials COV001 and COV002, which included a single-blind randomized controlled phase 2/3 trial of AZD1222 (ChAdOx1 nCoV-19) in healthy adults. For TCRbeta chain sequencing, PBMC samples from trial participants were taken at day 0 and at day 28 after the second dose. The source of the sample is a study of T cell responses to AZD1222 COVID-19 vaccine listed by TCRdb under 2021. With respect to the entire study: TCR sequencing was performed for roughly 240 trial participants, of whom roughly 200 were given two doses of AZD1222 and some 25 were given two doses of MenACWY control vaccine. Enrollment into the trials was organized by age into subgroups of 18-55, 56-69 and 70-plus years, and those subgroups contained approximately 150, 30 and 60 TCR-sequenced participants, respectively. On the study overall, not on this receptor specifically: The vaccine-associated CD4 TCRs covered the entire spike protein, and the dominant responses fell in regions 160-218 and 743-854. Only five or six AZD1222 recipients were SARS-CoV-2 seropositive at baseline, limiting conclusions about previously exposed vaccinees. Most participants were white British and females outnumbered males, and the authors suggested that clonal diversity may have been underestimated. Reportedly, almost half of the unique spike-specific TCRs recognized epitopes lying outside the regions that are mutated in the B.1.351 and B.1.1.7 variants. Because no day 14 peak-response samples were available, repertoires were characterized only after the peak T cell response. Spike-specific TCR breadth and depth rose significantly after two AZD1222 doses compared with day 0 and with MenACWY recipients. In the small 56-69-year group, the increase in depth fell short of significance, most likely because of low power.

Trimmed from V: 5 bases; trimmed from J: 6 bases; junction bases lacking a gene match: 2. The CDR3 runs 14 amino acids, cysteine and phenylalanine included. Only the CDR3 part of the read is kept: 42 bases, read in frame from the first base. CDR1 and CDR2 are drawn from the germline V gene: MDHEN, SYDVKM. The CDR3 regions of human TCRbeta chains were subjected to immunosequencing. The authors processed their data as follows. TCRs in the repertoires were matched against a reference library of SARS-CoV-2-specific TCRs that had been generated with the MIRA antigen-specificity platform. Breadth meant the fraction of unique TCRs that were SARS-CoV-2-associated, whereas depth meant the fraction of total T cells that were SARS-CoV-2-associated. Using the MIRA data, each spike-specific TCR was assigned both to the spike region to which the TCR was reactive and to a CD4 or CD8 class. Log10-transformed breadth and depth values were compared by one-way ANOVA with Sidak's multiple comparisons tests. Here the immuneACCESS table is served through TCRdb, limited to in-frame sequences with V and J called. Missing clones are a known gap in these copies; in checked studies unresolved V genes cover under half, and the rest lacks a known reason. That table supplies the V and J calls and clone size; D and trimming were determined from the DNA. Across this sample there are roughly 70,000 clones, with approximately 90% seen only once. The ten largest account for roughly 6.3% of the sample.

Specimen: peripheral blood, collected 28 days after the second dose of the MenACWY control vaccine. This sequence originates from an adult who received the MenACWY meningococcal vaccine as a control. The rearranged segments are TRBV28 and TRBJ1-6; 9 nucleotides in the junction match TRBD1. The DNA is as follows: TGTGCCAGCAGTCCGGGACAGGGTAATTCACCCCTCCACTTT. It translates as CASSPGQGNSPLHF.